This TCR beta chain originates from a study of blood T cell repertoires in COVID-19. On the study more broadly: Both acute and convalescent COVID-19 samples were obtained from the United States, Italy and Spain. From T cells, B-cell-depleted T cells, or PBMCs came the material, which was cDNA or gDNA.

Original analysis: It was from reference gene primer amplification that nucleated cell counts were estimated. Measured with immunoSEQ multiplex PCR; TCRdb has only the in-frame clones, and not every one. The V and J calls and clone size are taken from that table; D and trimming were inferred from the DNA. The table lists about 110,000 clones, approximately 90% of them singletons. This clone was observed a handful of times. Trimming took off 0 bases at V and 0 bases at J, with 9 bases between the two ends. This CDR3 region has 17 residues. In germline, CDR1 is MGHRA, CDR2 YSYEKL. The receptor's source is a woman aged 45 to 65 with acute or convalescent COVID-19. The sequencing input was peripheral blood. This rearrangement joins TRBV4-1 to TRBJ2-6; possible D gene TRBD1, 5 bases. The chain's CDR3 is CASSQDRVSSGANVLTF. In nucleotides, the CDR3 is TGCGCCAGCAGCCAAGACAGGGTAAGCTCTGGGGCCAACGTCCTGACTTTC.